This TCR beta chain comes out of a study of T cell repertoires in cytomegalovirus infection. Regarding the study as a whole: Across the ex vivo response, the dominant clonotypes were HLA-C-restricted CMV-specific TCR beta clonotypes.

Remarks on this clonotype: No antigen is known for it.

V lost 7 bases to trimming and J lost 6 bases; unmatched junction nucleotides: 8. This CDR3 spans 14 amino acids. The germline gives CDR1 MNHEY, CDR2 SVGEGT. TCRdb reprocessed the reads via MiXCR and lists one record per CDR3 protein. The sample includes 150,000 to 180,000 distinct CDR3 sequences, 20% to 30% of them seen just once. The genes are TRBV6-2 or TRBV6-3 and TRBJ2-4; 8 bases are shared with TRBD1. This receptor was identified in a human donor in good health (CMV status not recorded). Some clones in this sample may be carry-over from other donors' samples. Sequenced: PBMCs. The CDR3 coding sequence is TGTGCCAGCACCCCACAGGGGGAAGGAAACATTCAGTACTTC. Translating it yields CASTPQGEGNIQYF.